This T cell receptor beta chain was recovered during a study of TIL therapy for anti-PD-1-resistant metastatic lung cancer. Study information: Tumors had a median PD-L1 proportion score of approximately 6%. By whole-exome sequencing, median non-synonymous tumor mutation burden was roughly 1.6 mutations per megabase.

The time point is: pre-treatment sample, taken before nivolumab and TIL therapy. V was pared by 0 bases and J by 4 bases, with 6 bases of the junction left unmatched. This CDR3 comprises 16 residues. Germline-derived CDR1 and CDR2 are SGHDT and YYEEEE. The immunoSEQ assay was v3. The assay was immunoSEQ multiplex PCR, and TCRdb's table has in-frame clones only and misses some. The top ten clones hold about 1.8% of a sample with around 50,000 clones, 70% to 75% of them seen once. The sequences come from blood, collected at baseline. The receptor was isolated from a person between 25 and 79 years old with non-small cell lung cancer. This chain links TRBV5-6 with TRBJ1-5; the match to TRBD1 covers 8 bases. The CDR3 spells CASSLGTGSKNQPQHF. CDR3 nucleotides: TGTGCCAGCAGCTTGGGGACAGGGTCCAAGAATCAGCCCCAGCATTTT.